A single sample gave rise to the 10 T cell receptor beta chains below, sequenced in a study of blood T cell repertoires in COVID-19. Using immunoSEQ multiplex PCR, the repertoire was profiled, and TCRdb retains in-frame clones only, with some absent. The data contain roughly 120,000 clones, around 82% of them singletons. Sequences were obtained from peripheral blood. The receptors come from a human donor in a cohort sampled during active COVID-19.

The chain couples TRBV7-2 to TRBJ2-5; 10 positions agree with TRBD2. J lost 5 bases, V lost 5 bases, and 14 bases had no gene match. CDR1 is SGHTA and CDR2 is FQGNSA in the germline V gene. This CDR3 has 17 residues. For the CDR3, the DNA is TGTGCCAGCAGCAATGGAGAGCTAGCGGGGGTCAGGGAGACCCAGTACTTC. This translates into CASSNGELAGVRETQYF.

The gene calls are TRBV7-2 and TRBJ1-2, with TRBD1 identical over 9 bases. This CDR3 is built from 15 residues. The ends lost 2 bases at V and 4 bases at J; junction bases unmatched: 5. The germline CDR1 and CDR2 sequences are SGHTA and FQGNSA. The CDR3 loop is CASSLTGTGIYGYTF. The CDR3 DNA reads as TGTGCCAGCAGCTTAACCGGGACAGGGATCTATGGCTACACCTTC. Supplemented by reference TRBV7-2 and TRBJ1-2, the full variable domain reads GAGVSQSPSNKVTEKGKDVELRCDPISGHTALYWYRQSLGQGLEFLIYFQGNSAPDKSGLPSDRFSAERTGGSVSTLTIQRTQQEDSAVYLCASSLTGTGIYGYTFGSGTRLTVV.

This clone was observed a handful of times. CDR3 protein: CASSFDREAGYTF. The CDR3 DNA reads TGTGCCAGCAGCTTCGACAGGGAGGCTGGCTACACCTTC. The chain uses TRBV5-4 and TRBJ1-2; the match to TRBD1 covers 7 bases. CDR1 is SGHNT and CDR2 is YYREEE in the germline V gene (reference sequence). V dropped 2 bases and J dropped 7; count of bases not matched to a gene: 5. The CDR3 runs to 13 residues.

The chain is built from TRBV24-1 and TRBJ2-5, with D tentatively TRBD1 (5 bases). From germline, CDR1 is KGHDR and CDR2 SFDVKD. Trimming stripped 1 base from V and 0 bases from J, with 8 bases between. This CDR3 spans 15 amino acids. The CDR3 here is CATSDLNRNQETQYF. The CDR3 DNA is TGTGCCACCAGTGATTTAAACAGGAACCAAGAGACCCAGTACTTC.

The gene calls are TRBV21-1 and TRBJ2-5; no check of the table's D call, TRBD2, against the DNA was made. TRBV21-1 is noted as a pseudogene. CDR3 length: 13 residues. The CDR3 sequence: CASRPGLQETQYF. In nucleotides, the CDR3 is TGTGCCAGCAGACCGGGACTTCAAGAGACCCAGTACTTC.

CDR3 DNA: TGTGCCATCAGTGAGTTAGGGGGCAGACAAGAGACCCAGTACTTC. It encodes CAISELGGRQETQYF. V is TRBV10-3 and J is TRBJ2-5; 7 nucleotides match TRBD1. The junction had 4 bases not matched to a gene; V was cut back by 1 base and J by 2 bases. Looked up from germline, CDR1 is ENHRY and CDR2 is SYGVKD. CDR3 length equals 15 residues.

This clone was recorded only once. J is TRBJ2-5 and V is TRBV12-5; TRBD1 agrees at 9 bases. This CDR3 is 14 amino acids long. CDR1 is LGHNT, CDR2 FRNRAP, per germline. Trimming removed 6 bases from V and 4 bases from J; junction bases left unmatched: 6. CDR3 residues: CASGDRGWGETQYF. In nucleotides, the CDR3 is TGTGCTAGTGGGGACAGGGGCTGGGGAGAGACCCAGTACTTC.

This clone was seen a handful of times. The V gene is TRBV25-1, the J gene TRBJ2-6; TRBD1 agrees at 9 bases. This CDR3 spans 17 amino acids. V was clipped by 8 bases and J by 0 bases; unmatched bases: 8. Per germline, CDR1 MGHDK and CDR2 SYGVNS. DNA of the CDR3: TGTGCCAGCGCGGGACAGGGTGTACTCTCTGGGGCCAACGTCCTGACTTTC. The encoded protein is CASAGQGVLSGANVLTF.

V is TRBV7-9 and J is TRBJ1-5, with D unclear. The CDR3 runs to 14 residues. Germline V gene sequence: CDR1 SEHNR, CDR2 FQNEAQ (reference sequence). V was cut by 8 bases and J by 0 bases, with 11 bases left in between. Written as DNA, the CDR3 is TGTGCCAGCTGCCTGGGAGATAGCAATCAGCCCCAGCATTTT. Protein sequence: CASCLGDSNQPQHF.

V usage is TRBV4-3 and J usage is TRBJ1-2, with unresolved D. The CDR3 spans 15 residues. The V gene lost 0 bases and the J gene lost 3 bases, with 11 bases spanning the gap. The germline CDR1 and CDR2 sequences are LGHNA and YSLEER. The DNA for the CDR3 is TGCGCCAGCAGCCAAGATCCGAGCCGTTACTATGGCTACACCTTC. Residues: CASSQDPSRYYGYTF.